The TCR beta chain described here comes from a study of Graves' ophthalmopathy and Graves' hyperthyroidism. Findings of the study overall: The model predicted ophthalmopathy progression with roughly 71% sensitivity and around 72% specificity.

This clonotype was picked up a small number of times. Its antigen is still unknown. Researchers took RNA transcripts and amplified TCR beta CDR3 regions from them. Amplification began with first-round RT-PCR using HTBI primers, then second-round multiplex PCR was performed. TCRdb ran MiXCR on the multiplex PCR reads and lists one entry per CDR3 protein. The repertoire holds a few hundred thousand distinct CDR3 sequences, with 17% as singletons. The sequenced sample was peripheral blood. The TCR comes from an adult woman with stable Graves' hyperthyroidism.

CDR3 in amino acids: CASSDGTGHAPQHF. The CDR3, as DNA: TGCGCCAGCAGCGACGGGACAGGGCACGCACCCCAGCATTTT. The chain has TRBV5-1 and TRBJ1-5, with TRBD1 identical over 9 bases. CDR1 and CDR2 (germline): SGHRS, YFSETQ. Unmatched junction bases numbered 9, after V lost 4 bases and J lost 10 bases. The CDR3 sequence is 14 residues long.